These T cell receptor beta chains were read from a single sample in a study of blood T cell repertoires in COVID-19. Some clones are missing from TCRdb's copy, which holds only in-frame ones; the method was immunoSEQ multiplex PCR. This table has approximately 31,000 clones, just over 90% appearing once. The sample taken for sequencing was peripheral blood. These receptors were collected from a man aged 55 to 70 with acute or convalescent COVID-19. The CDR3 runs from the conserved cysteine through the conserved F or W. Each record gives: CDR3 length, J gene, V gene, D gene, clone size, CDR3 protein, CDR3 DNA. The D gene is left open where the match is weak. Some rows mark clone size as missing; the rest say once, few, many or name a class of expanded clone.

>15|TRBJ2-7|TRBV7-6|.|.
CASSLRQVFIYEQYF
TGTGCCAGCAGCCTACGACAGGTCTTTATCTACGAGCAGTACTTC
>14|TRBJ2-1|TRBV10-3|.|.
CAISEVGGSNEQFF
TGTGCCATTAGTGAGGTCGGCGGTAGCAATGAGCAGTTCTTC
>15|TRBJ1-2|TRBV19|TRBD1|.
CASTLKTGGNYGYTF
TGTGCCAGTACTCTAAAGACAGGGGGGAACTATGGCTACACCTTC
>15|TRBJ2-5|TRBV7-9|TRBD2|.
CASSQGLAHQETQYF
TGTGCCAGCAGCCAGGGACTAGCGCACCAAGAGACCCAGTACTTC
>15|TRBJ2-3|TRBV7-3|TRBD1|few
CASSPGQGGTDTQYF
TGTGCCAGCAGCCCGGGACAGGGCGGCACAGATACGCAGTATTTT
>14|TRBJ2-3|TRBV24-1|.|.
CATSDFGSTDTQYF
TGTGCCACCAGTGACTTCGGGAGCACAGATACGCAGTATTTT
>17|TRBJ2-5|TRBV7-3|TRBD1|.
CASIFGQGFEIEETQYF
TGTGCCAGCATTTTTGGACAGGGGTTCGAGATCGAAGAGACCCAGTACTTC
>14|TRBJ1-6|TRBV25-1|TRBD1|.
CASSEGQFNSPLHF
TGTGCCAGCAGTGAGGGACAGTTTAATTCACCCCTCCACTTT
>16|TRBJ2-2|TRBV9|TRBD1|.
CASSVRQGGRTGELFF
TGTGCCAGCAGCGTTCGACAGGGGGGACGCACCGGGGAGCTGTTTTTT
>15|TRBJ2-5|TRBV5-1|.|.
CASSLATGNWETQYF
TGCGCCAGCAGCTTGGCCACGGGGAATTGGGAGACCCAGTACTTC
>13|TRBJ2-7|TRBV11-2|TRBD1|.
CASSWDRRGEQYF
TGTGCCAGCAGCTGGGACAGGCGGGGCGAGCAGTACTTC
>14|TRBJ1-5|TRBV27|.|once
CASSLYFGGQPQHF
TGTGCCAGCAGTTTATATTTCGGGGGTCAGCCCCAGCATTTT
>13|TRBJ2-3|TRBV7-2|TRBD1|.
CASRLTGPDTQYF
TGTGCCAGCAGATTGACAGGGCCAGATACGCAGTATTTT
>15|TRBJ2-1|TRBV7-2|.|.
CASSFSRNRDNEQFF
TGTGCCAGCAGCTTTTCTAGAAATCGCGACAATGAGCAGTTCTTC
>13|TRBJ1-5|TRBV10-3|.|.
CAISEGVVQPQHF
TGTGCCATCTCAGAAGGAGTAGTCCAGCCCCAGCATTTT
>14|TRBJ2-1|TRBV6-5|TRBD2|.
CASSYGREINEQFF
TGTGCCAGCAGTTACGGGAGGGAGATCAATGAGCAGTTCTTC